Here is one TCR beta chain with its context. Its antigen is not identified. Time point described: newly diagnosed, previously untreated cHL patient sample. Thawed PBMCs underwent magnetic negative selection to yield purified CD4+ T cells. Only in-frame clones appear in the TCRdb table, and some are missing; sequencing was by immunoSEQ multiplex PCR. The table has around 30,000 clones, 80% to 90% seen once. The data originate from a study of PD-1 blockade in classical Hodgkin lymphoma. Notes on the study in general: Diminished baseline TCR diversity has been reported in newly diagnosed patients relative to healthy donors.

CDR1 is SGHNT, CDR2 YENEEA, per germline. Deletions cut 3 bases from V and 5 bases from J, with 16 bases between. This CDR3 has 15 residues. What was sequenced was CD4+ T cells from blood. The genes are TRBV11-3 and TRBJ2-5; D not certain. The TCR originated in a human donor with classical Hodgkin lymphoma. The CDR3 here is CASSLGGGLGETQYF. The CDR3 DNA sequence: TGTGCCAGCAGCTTGGGTGGTGGATTGGGGGAGACCCAGTACTTC.